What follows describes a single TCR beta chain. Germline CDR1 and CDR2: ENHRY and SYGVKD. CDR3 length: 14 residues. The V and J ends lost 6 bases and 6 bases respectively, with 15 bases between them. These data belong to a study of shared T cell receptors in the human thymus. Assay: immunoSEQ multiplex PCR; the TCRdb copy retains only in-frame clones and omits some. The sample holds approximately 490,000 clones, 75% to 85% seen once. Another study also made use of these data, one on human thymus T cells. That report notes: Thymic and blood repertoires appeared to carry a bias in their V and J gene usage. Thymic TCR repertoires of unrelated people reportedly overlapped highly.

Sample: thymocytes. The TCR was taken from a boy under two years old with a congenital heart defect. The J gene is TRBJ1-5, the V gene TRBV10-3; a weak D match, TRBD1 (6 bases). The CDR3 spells CAIRDRGASQPQHF. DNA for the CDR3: TGTGCCATCAGGGACCGGGGGGCGAGTCAGCCCCAGCATTTT.